This TCR beta chain was captured by sequencing in a study of spatial heterogeneity in lung cancer (dated 2019 in TCRdb). About the study as a whole: Beta-chain transcripts were consistently detected in greater numbers than alpha-chain transcripts, which likely reflects a higher abundance of beta-chain transcripts. In the raw uncorrected reads, each unique combination of TCR and UMI appeared more than ten times on average. In tumor regions, TCR transcript counts showed a strong correlation with a T cell transcriptional module score from matched bulk RNA-seq. TCR repertoire features were related to nonsynonymous mutation counts determined by whole-exome sequencing of tumor tissue. At surgery, both alpha and beta chains were TCR-sequenced in 220 tumor regions, fewer than 65 matched nontumor lung samples and just over 55 PBMC samples. TCR alpha and beta repertoires were quantitatively compared across multiple tumor regions, matched nontumor lung and blood in non-small cell lung cancer.

This clonotype has at least ten counts. No antigen is known for it. Germline is not matched at one junction end, which may reflect a read error. This specimen's time point label, per the study, means: sample taken at primary tumor resection. Samples were obtained from 72 patients with early-stage, untreated non-small cell lung cancer from the lung TRACERx cohort. Without any cell sorting, TCR sequencing was performed on whole RNA extracted either from tumor and nontumor lung tissue or from cryopreserved PBMC samples. Patients were selected for TCR sequencing only if sufficient RNA was available from at least two tumor regions. Tumor and adjacent nontumor lung specimens were reviewed by a lung pathologist before selection. The research as a whole found: Confirming at a functional level the hypothesis that regional TCRs recognize regional mutations was considered to require additional single-cell paired TCR alpha and beta sequencing. The number of expanded intratumoral alpha and beta TCRs correlated with the tumor nonsynonymous mutation count. TCR-seq was estimated to cover only 6% to 7% of tumor T cells for alpha chains and approximately 12% for beta chains. Counts of ubiquitous and regional expanded TCRs correlated with counts of ubiquitous and regional nonsynonymous mutations, respectively.

Libraries were built with 5' RACE. Sequencer: NextSeq 500. In the TCR library protocol, a unique molecular identifier was attached to each TCR cDNA molecule so that PCR and sequencing errors could be corrected. From the authors' description of their analysis: Decombinator tools were used for TCR identification, UMI-based error correction and CDR3 extraction. TCRs above a frequency of 2 per 1,000, corresponding to the top 1% of the tumor frequency distribution, were defined as expanded. Expanded tumor TCRs statistically deemed absent (corrected P<0.05) from at least one tumor region were classed as regional, and all other expanded tumor TCRs were classed as ubiquitous. Renyi diversity was computed with the R vegan package after each repertoire had been subsampled 100 times to 5,000 TCRs. To build CDR3 similarity networks, amino acid triplet string-kernel similarity was used, and CDR3s were connected when their pairwise similarity was above 0.82. TCRdb itself trimmed the public reads at Q25 with fastp, ran MiXCR and retained productive beta chains. Rows with a matching CDR3 protein are joined into one entry that keeps the most common DNA and genes. The V and J calls shown here were made by TCRdb, not taken from the authors' results. Recorded for this sample are several thousand distinct CDR3 sequences; more than 5% of them occurred a single time. In total, the top ten clones hold 24% of the sample.

The germline V gene (reference sequence) supplies CDR1 MNHEY and CDR2 SMNVEV. The CDR3 numbers 15 residues from cysteine through phenylalanine. Here the CDR3 DNA is all that survives: 45 bases in frame from base 1. The sample in question was lung tumor tissue, obtained at surgery. This sequence uses TRBV27 and TRBJ1-2; TRBD1 is perhaps the D gene, given 6 matching bases. The TCR was taken from a male donor with early-stage non-small cell lung cancer. The CDR3 region: CASSLSVARGNGYTF. Read as DNA, the sequence is TGTGCCAGCAGTCTATCCGTAGCGAGGGGGAATGGCTACACCTTC.